The rows below give T cell receptor beta chains drawn from one sample of a study of T cell responses to AZD1222 COVID-19 vaccine. The assay was immunoSEQ multiplex PCR, and TCRdb's table has in-frame clones only and misses some. The repertoire holds some 140,000 clones, with roughly 90% as singletons. The material was peripheral blood, obtained on day 0 of AZD1222 vaccination. The source is an adult in good health. Each CDR3 is given with its conserved first and last residue. A D gene is named only where the DNA matches it firmly. Some rows mark clone size as missing; the rest say once, few, many or name a class of expanded clone.

J gene	D gene	clone size	V gene	CDR3 DNA	CDR3 protein
TRBJ2-1	TRBD2	NA	TRBV7-9	TGTGCCAGCAGCAGAGGACTAGCGGGGCACCGGGGCCATGAGCAGTTCTTC	CASSRGLAGHRGHEQFF
TRBJ2-7	TRBD1	NA	TRBV7-8	TGTGCCAGCAGCTTAGCGCCACAGGGGGTGGACGAGCAGTACTTC	CASSLAPQGVDEQYF
TRBJ1-5	NA	NA	TRBV28	TGTGCCAGCAGTTTTGAAGGGGAGCCCCAGCATTTT	CASSFEGEPQHF
TRBJ2-1	NA	NA	TRBV11-3	TGTGCCAGCAGCTTAAGGTTCGGGCTATCCTACAATGAGCAGTTCTTC	CASSLRFGLSYNEQFF
TRBJ1-1	TRBD1	NA	TRBV7-9	TGTGCCAGCAGCGGCGACAGGGGGAACACTGAAGCTTTCTTT	CASSGDRGNTEAFF
TRBJ2-7	NA	NA	TRBV21-1	TGTGCCAGCAGCGGAGACAGGGAGTGCCGGTACGAGCAGTACTTC	CASSGDRECRYEQYF
TRBJ1-2	NA	NA	TRBV5-6	TGTGCCAGCCTGGGGGGGTTGCAGAGGGCCGACTATGGCTACACCTTC	CASLGGLQRADYGYTF
TRBJ2-3	NA	NA	TRBV5-6	TGTGCCAGCAGCGTCGCAGATACGCAGTATTTT	CASSVADTQYF
TRBJ1-1	TRBD1	NA	TRBV5-1	TGCGCCAGCAGCCCCTCTCTGGGACAGCGCACTGAAGCTTTCTTT	CASSPSLGQRTEAFF
TRBJ2-2	TRBD2	NA	TRBV6-6	TGTGCCAGCAGTCCAAGCGGGGGGGCCTTTACCGGGGAGCTGTTTTTT	CASSPSGGAFTGELFF
TRBJ2-1	TRBD2	NA	TRBV9	TGTGCCAGCAGTGGGGGGACTAGCGGGAGTCGGGATGAGCAGTTCTTC	CASSGGTSGSRDEQFF
TRBJ2-3	TRBD2	NA	TRBV5-4	TGTGCCAGCAGCTTGCGGGGGGTAGCAGATACGCAGTATTTT	CASSLRGVADTQYF
TRBJ2-2	NA	NA	TRBV19	TGTGCCAGTAGTCCCTTGGGGGGCACGAACACCGGGGAGCTGTTTTTT	CASSPLGGTNTGELFF
TRBJ2-5	NA	NA	TRBV28	TGTGCCAGCAGTTTCGTAGGGGCCCAAGAGACCCAGTACTTC	CASSFVGAQETQYF
TRBJ1-3	TRBD1	NA	TRBV28	TGTGCCAGCAGCAAACAGGGGGCTAAAGGAAACACCATATATTTT	CASSKQGAKGNTIYF
TRBJ1-2	NA	NA	TRBV7-9	TGTGCCAGCAGCTTAGCTCCAGGGTCGACTAACTATGGCTACACCTTC	CASSLAPGSTNYGYTF
TRBJ2-7	NA	NA	TRBV30	TGTGCCTGGAGTCAAAAAAGGGGCGAGCAGTACTTC	CAWSQKRGEQYF
TRBJ2-3	NA	NA	TRBV4-1	TGCGCCAGCAGCCAAGGGCTATTGAGGACTACCTACACAGATACGCAGTATTTT	CASSQGLLRTTYTDTQYF
TRBJ2-3	TRBD2	NA	TRBV7-2	TGTGCCAGCAGCTTAGAGCGGGGGAGAGGACTTGGGGATACGCAGTATTTT	CASSLERGRGLGDTQYF
TRBJ1-2	NA	NA	TRBV23-1	TGCGCCAGCAGACACCCAGGGGGCTACACCTTC	CASRHPGGYTF
TRBJ2-2	NA	NA	TRBV5-1	TGCGCCAGCAGCTTGGCCGGAGGGGCACTGAACACCGGGGAGCTGTTTTTT	CASSLAGGALNTGELFF
TRBJ2-3	NA	NA	TRBV11-2	TGTGCCAGCATCCCCCCCGGGACAGATACGCAGTATTTT	CASIPPGTDTQYF
TRBJ1-5	NA	once	TRBV7-2	TGTGCCAGCAGCCGGACCCCGTCCAGCAATCAGCCCCAGCATTTT	CASSRTPSSNQPQHF
TRBJ1-1	NA	few	TRBV6-5	TGTGCCAGCACGACACCACAGGGTTGGGGCACTGAAGCTTTCTTT	CASTTPQGWGTEAFF
TRBJ2-1	NA	NA	TRBV6-2/TRBV6-3	TGTGCCAGCAGTCTCTCAGGGACGGCATACAATGAGCAGTTCTTC	CASSLSGTAYNEQFF
TRBJ2-1	NA	once	TRBV11-3	TGTGCCAGCAGGGCTAGACTAGTTTTTGATGAGCAGTTCTTC	CASRARLVFDEQFF
TRBJ2-7	NA	NA	TRBV29-1	TGCAGCGCCCGGACAGTTTCCTACGAGCAGTACTTC	CSARTVSYEQYF
TRBJ2-7	NA	NA	TRBV5-6	TGTGCCAGCAGCTTGTTAAGTTCCGGCGGGACTCCCGACGAGCAGTACTTC	CASSLLSSGGTPDEQYF
TRBJ2-6	TRBD2	NA	TRBV27	TGTGCCAGCAGTTTATTATCGCTAGCGGGGATCCCCTTCTCTGTGACCAACGTCCTGACTTTC	CASSLLSLAGIPFSVTNVLTF
TRBJ2-7	NA	NA	TRBV15	TGTGCCACCAGCAGAACCCGGGCCTACGAGCAGTACTTC	CATSRTRAYEQYF
TRBJ2-1	NA	NA	TRBV29-1	TGCAGCGTTGCCGAGAGAGGGAATGAGCAGTTCTTC	CSVAERGNEQFF
TRBJ1-2	NA	few	TRBV5-6	TGTGCCAGCAGCTTGGATCGCCCGGCTGGCTACACCTTC	CASSLDRPAGYTF
TRBJ2-7	NA	NA	TRBV14	TGTGCCAGCAGCCCCCAACCGAGCTCCTACGAGCAGTACTTC	CASSPQPSSYEQYF
TRBJ2-1	NA	once	TRBV19	TGTGCCAGTAAGGAATCGAGCTCCTACAATGAGCAGTTCTTC	CASKESSSYNEQFF
TRBJ1-1	NA	once	TRBV11-3	TGTGCCAGCAGCTTAGTGCGGGCAACGAACACTGAAGCTTTCTTT	CASSLVRATNTEAFF
TRBJ2-7	NA	NA	TRBV15	TGTGCCACCAGCAGAGATACTACGGGATTATGGGAGCAGTACTTC	CATSRDTTGLWEQYF
TRBJ2-7	TRBD1	NA	TRBV15	TGTGCCACCAGCAGTAAGACAGGGGGATCCTACGAGCAGTACTTC	CATSSKTGGSYEQYF
TRBJ2-7	TRBD1	NA	TRBV6-5	TGTGCCAGCAGTCGAGGACAGGCCTACGAGCAGTACTTC	CASSRGQAYEQYF
TRBJ2-3	NA	NA	TRBV3-1/TRBV3-2	TGTGCCAGCAGCCAAGACAGCGCGGTACAAGATACGCAGTATTTT	CASSQDSAVQDTQYF
TRBJ1-2	TRBD1	NA	TRBV28	TGTGCCAGCAGTCCCTTGACGGGACAGTTAGTCAACACCTTC	CASSPLTGQLVNTF
TRBJ2-5	NA	NA	TRBV11-2	TGTGCCAGCAGCTTAGACAGGGTAACAAAAGAGACCCAGTACTTC	CASSLDRVTKETQYF
TRBJ2-7	NA	NA	TRBV11-3	TGTGCCAGCAGCTTGTCAGTTACCTACGAGCAGTACTTC	CASSLSVTYEQYF
TRBJ2-3	NA	NA	TRBV5-1	TGCGCCAGCAGCCCCGGCGGGGGCCGACTAGGCACAGATACGCAGTATTTT	CASSPGGGRLGTDTQYF
TRBJ2-1	TRBD1	NA	TRBV2	TGTGCCAGCCGGGACAGGACCATCAATGAGCAGTTCTTC	CASRDRTINEQFF
TRBJ2-3	NA	NA	TRBV6-6	TGTGCCAGCAGTGAGGGGGGCAGGGCAGATACGCAGTATTTT	CASSEGGRADTQYF
TRBJ1-5	NA	NA	TRBV30	TGTGCCTGGACCCAGGCGGGGCGCGGCAATCAGCCCCAGCATTTT	CAWTQAGRGNQPQHF
TRBJ2-7	NA	NA	TRBV30	TGTGCCTGGCGAGACTCCCCACACGAGCAGTACTTC	CAWRDSPHEQYF
TRBJ2-7	NA	NA	TRBV6-5	TGTGCCAGCAACGTACAGGGCCCAGGGGAGCAGTACTTC	CASNVQGPGEQYF
TRBJ1-5	TRBD1	NA	TRBV28	TGTGCCAGCAGACCAGACAGGGAGGTTCAGCCCCAGCATTTT	CASRPDREVQPQHF
TRBJ2-1	TRBD2	NA	TRBV18	TGTGCCAGCTCAGAGAGCGGGGGGGCCGGGAATGAGCAGTTCTTC	CASSESGGAGNEQFF
TRBJ1-5	NA	NA	TRBV19	TGTGCCACCAAAACAGGGAGTAATCAGCCCCAGCATTTT	CATKTGSNQPQHF
TRBJ2-3	TRBD2	NA	TRBV2	TGTGCCAGCAGGAGGGAGGGACTATCCACAGATACGCAGTATTTT	CASRREGLSTDTQYF
TRBJ2-1	NA	NA	TRBV7-2	TGTGCCAGCAGCTTTGGCGGCGGTGAGCAGTTCTTC	CASSFGGGEQFF
TRBJ2-7	NA	NA	TRBV7-9	TGTGCCAGCAGCTTAGCGATGGGGGGCATCTACGAGCAGTACTTC	CASSLAMGGIYEQYF
TRBJ1-2	NA	NA	TRBV24-1	TGTGCCACCAGTGATACTCTGAGAGGCTACACCTTC	CATSDTLRGYTF
TRBJ2-2	TRBD2	NA	TRBV9	TGTGCCAGCAGCAGCGGGGGGGCTAACACCGGGGAGCTGTTTTTT	CASSSGGANTGELFF